The 17 T cell receptor beta chains presented below share a single source sample, sequenced in a study of blood T cell repertoires in COVID-19. The method was immunoSEQ multiplex PCR; TCRdb's version includes in-frame clones alone and lacks a portion of them. This table has some 270,000 clones, nearly 90% appearing once. Sequenced: peripheral blood. These receptors came from a woman aged 40 to 49 who had recovered from COVID-19.

The rearrangement uses TRBV6-6 and TRBJ1-1, with D tentatively TRBD1 (6 bases). The germline V gene has CDR1 MNHNY and CDR2 SVGAGI (reference sequence). Trimming took 4 bases from V and 2 from J, leaving 17 bases between them. The CDR3 is made up of 16 amino acids. In DNA form, the CDR3 reads TGTGCCAGCAGTTTGACAGGTCGTGTGCTAAACACTGAAGCTTTCTTT. Residues: CASSLTGRVLNTEAFF.

The chain joins TRBV25-1 to TRBJ2-6; 7 bases are a match to TRBD1. CDR1 is MGHDK, CDR2 SYGVNS, per germline. The CDR3 runs to 16 residues. Losses at the gene ends were 3 bases for V and 2 bases for J; bases not matched to a gene: 4. The DNA of the CDR3 is TGTGCCAGCAGTGACAATGACAGGGCTGGGGCCAACGTCCTGACTTTC. Translated, it gives CASSDNDRAGANVLTF.

This clone was detected ten times or more. V and J are TRBV19 and TRBJ2-5; a weak D match, TRBD2 (5 bases). This CDR3 is 16 amino acids long. Trimming left V 5 bases short and J 1 base short, with 17 bases between. Germline V gene sequence: CDR1 LNHDA, CDR2 SQIVND (reference sequence). In DNA form, the CDR3 reads TGTGCCAGTAGTTCCAAGGGTCGAGCGGCCCAAGAGACCCAGTACTTC. Translated, it gives CASSSKGRAAQETQYF. The complete variable domain, with remaining parts taken from reference TRBV19 and TRBJ2-5, reads DGGITQSPKYLFRKEGQNVTLSCEQNLNHDAMYWYRQDPGQGLRLIYYSQIVNDFQKGDIAEGYSVSREKKESFPLTVTSAQKNPTAFYLCASSSKGRAAQETQYFGPGTRLLVL.

The chain joins TRBV4-2 to TRBJ2-5, with 8 bases lining up with TRBD2. The CDR3 sequence is 16 residues long. Germline V gene lookup returns CDR1 LGHNA and CDR2 YNFKEQ. J lost 5 bases, V lost 3 bases, and 11 bases had no gene match. CDR3 coding DNA: TGTGCCAGCAGCCAGACAGCCAGCGGGAGTCTGGAGACCCAGTACTTC. Its translation is CASSQTASGSLETQYF.

This clone appeared once. This chain uses TRBV21-1 with TRBJ1-6. TRBV21-1 is described as a pseudogene. The CDR3 is made up of 14 amino acids. Here the CDR3 DNA reads TGTGCCAGCAGCAAAGGGGAGCTGAGCTCACCCCTCCACTTT. Its protein product is CASSKGELSSPLHF.

The chain is built from TRBV6-5 and TRBJ2-7, with a weak D call TRBD1 (5 bases). This CDR3 has 13 residues. With 6 bases removed from V and 4 bases from J, the gap between germline ends came to 13 bases. In germline, CDR1 is MNHEY, CDR2 SVGAGI. The CDR3 spells CASRYPGQYEQYF. The CDR3 DNA is TGTGCCAGCAGATACCCAGGGCAGTACGAGCAGTACTTC.

The chain combines TRBV2 with TRBJ2-7, with D possibly TRBD1 on 6 matching bases. The CDR3 extends over 12 amino acids. Germline values: CDR1 SNHLY, CDR2 FYNNEI. The V gene lost 6 bases and the J gene lost 6 bases, with 12 bases spanning the gap. The chain's CDR3 is CASREQGSEQYV. CDR3 sequence (DNA): TGTGCCAGCAGAGAACAGGGTTCCGAGCAGTACGTC.

V usage is TRBV5-1 and J usage is TRBJ1-4; D perhaps matches TRBD1 (6 bases). V was clipped by 0 bases and J by 2 bases, with 8 bases between them. There are 15 residues in the CDR3. The V gene's germline CDR1 is SGHRS and CDR2 YFSETQ. The CDR3 bases are TGCGCCAGCAGCTTGGTAACAGGGACTAATGAAAAACTGTTTTTT. Translation: CASSLVTGTNEKLFF.

This chain joins TRBV4-3 and TRBJ2-3; D unclear. Germline V CDR1 and CDR2: LGHNA, YSLEER. The CDR3 is made up of 15 amino acids. With 1 base removed from V and 2 bases from J, the gap between germline ends came to 10 bases. The CDR3 region is CASSQVGSHTDTQYF. The CDR3 bases are TGCGCCAGCAGCCAAGTGGGCAGCCACACAGATACGCAGTATTTT.

This chain joins TRBV19 and TRBJ2-5, with 10 nucleotides matching TRBD1. Germline trimming cut 7 bases from V and 5 bases from J; bases unmatched to any gene: 13. This CDR3 is 16 amino acids long. Germline CDR1 is LNHDA and CDR2 is SQIVND (reference sequence). The CDR3 DNA is TGTGCCAGTACCCCGGACAGGGGGAGCCCCCGGGAGACCCAGTACTTC. As protein: CASTPDRGSPRETQYF.

The chain uses TRBV27 and TRBJ1-5; 7 bases map to TRBD1. Germline V lookup: CDR1 MNHEY, CDR2 SMNVEV (reference sequence). This CDR3 spans 15 amino acids. V trimming: 5 bases; J trimming: 0 bases; junction bases outside the gene matches: 4. DNA of the CDR3: TGTGCCAGCAGTCCAGGGACAGCTAGCAATCAGCCCCAGCATTTT. This translates into CASSPGTASNQPQHF.

The chain has TRBV28 and TRBJ2-3, with 8 bases aligning to TRBD2. Germline V gene sequence: CDR1 MDHEN, CDR2 SYDVKM. This CDR3 is 16 amino acids long. With 6 bases clipped from V and 3 bases from J, the junction kept 11 bases outside the gene matches. CDR3: CASSSQRLAYTDTQYF. In DNA, the CDR3 is TGTGCCAGCAGCAGCCAACGACTAGCGTATACAGATACGCAGTATTTT.

This chain joins TRBV4-1 and TRBJ2-2; possibly TRBD2 for D (5 bases). CDR1 MGHRA and CDR2 YSYEKL come from the germline V gene. The V end lost 3 bases, the J end lost 6 bases, and 8 bases lay between the germline ends. The CDR3 is made up of 13 amino acids. The CDR3 loop is CASSQTGSGELFF. The CDR3 bases are TGCGCCAGCAGCCAGACGGGGTCCGGGGAGCTGTTTTTT.

In DNA, the CDR3 is TGTGCCAGCTCACAGGTCGACAGCCCTATCTATGGCTACACCTTC. Translating it yields CASSQVDSPIYGYTF. This rearrangement joins TRBV18 to TRBJ1-2; D is perhaps TRBD1 (5 bases). This CDR3 contains 15 residues. Germline lookup yields CDR1 KGHSH and CDR2 LQKENI. Trimming took off 4 bases at V and 4 bases at J, with 16 bases between the two ends.

The V gene is TRBV30, the J gene TRBJ2-5; perhaps TRBD1 as D (6 bases). V lost 3 bases, J lost 4 bases, and 12 bases lay in between. The V gene's germline CDR1 is GTSNPN and CDR2 SVGIG (reference sequence). The CDR3 runs 13 residues. This chain's CDR3 is CAWRQGGRETQYF. For the CDR3, the DNA is TGTGCCTGGAGACAGGGTGGAAGAGAGACCCAGTACTTC.

Only a few counts were recorded for this clone. The sample carries other DNA sequences with the same CDR3. This chain uses TRBV19 with TRBJ1-6, with 7 positions matching TRBD1. The V gene end was trimmed by 3 bases and the J gene end by 6 bases; junction bases not matched to a gene: 2. CDR1 is LNHDA and CDR2 is SQIVND in the germline V gene (reference sequence). This CDR3 spans 14 amino acids. Here the CDR3 DNA reads TGTGCCAGTAGTATCGACAGGGTTAATTCACCCCTCCACTTT. This encodes CASSIDRVNSPLHF. Filled out from reference TRBV19 and TRBJ1-6, the complete variable domain reads DGGITQSPKYLFRKEGQNVTLSCEQNLNHDAMYWYRQDPGQGLRLIYYSQIVNDFQKGDIAEGYSVSREKKESFPLTVTSAQKNPTAFYLCASSIDRVNSPLHFGNGTRLTVT.

V is TRBV4-3 and J is TRBJ2-2, with TRBD2 matching over 8 bases. This CDR3 is built from 17 residues. Per germline, CDR1 LGHNA and CDR2 YSLEER. Trimming cost V 0 bases and J 7 bases; bases outside gene matches: 10. CDR3 amino acids: CASSQELAGGFGGELFF. CDR3 nucleotides: TGCGCCAGCAGCCAAGAGCTAGCGGGTGGGTTCGGCGGGGAGCTGTTTTTT.